The TCR beta chain under discussion was sequenced for a study of technical replicates of blood from a few donors. This CDR3 is built from 12 residues. CDR1 is MNHEY and CDR2 is SMNVEV in the germline V gene (reference sequence). V lost 6 bases to trimming and J lost 5 bases, with 10 bases between them. Using immunoSEQ multiplex PCR, the repertoire was profiled, and TCRdb retains in-frame clones only, with some absent. The data contain 80,000 to 95,000 clones, approximately 96% of them singletons. The rearrangement joins TRBV27 to TRBJ2-5; the D is unclear. This sequence was found in a human donor in good health. The specimen sequenced was T cells isolated from PBMCs. CDR3 amino acids: CASSPTGETQYF. As DNA, the CDR3 is TGTGCCAGCAGCCCTACGGGTGAGACCCAGTACTTC.